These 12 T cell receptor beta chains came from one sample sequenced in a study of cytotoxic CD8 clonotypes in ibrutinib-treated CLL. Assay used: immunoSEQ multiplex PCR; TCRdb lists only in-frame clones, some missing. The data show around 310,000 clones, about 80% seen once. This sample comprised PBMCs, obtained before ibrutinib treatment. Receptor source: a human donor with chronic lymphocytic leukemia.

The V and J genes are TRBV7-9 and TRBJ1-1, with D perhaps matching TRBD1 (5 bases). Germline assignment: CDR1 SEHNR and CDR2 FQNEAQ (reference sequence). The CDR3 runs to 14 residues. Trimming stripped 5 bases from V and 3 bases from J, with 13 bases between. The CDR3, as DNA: TGTGCCAGCAGCCTAAACCAAGGGGACACTGAAGCTTTCTTT. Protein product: CASSLNQGDTEAFF.

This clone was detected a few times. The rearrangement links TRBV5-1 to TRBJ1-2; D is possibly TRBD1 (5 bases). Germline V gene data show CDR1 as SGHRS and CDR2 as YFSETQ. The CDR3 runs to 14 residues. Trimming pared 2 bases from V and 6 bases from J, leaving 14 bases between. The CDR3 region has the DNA TGCGCCAGCAGCTTTTGGGACGGGATGGATGGCTACACCTTC. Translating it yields CASSFWDGMDGYTF.

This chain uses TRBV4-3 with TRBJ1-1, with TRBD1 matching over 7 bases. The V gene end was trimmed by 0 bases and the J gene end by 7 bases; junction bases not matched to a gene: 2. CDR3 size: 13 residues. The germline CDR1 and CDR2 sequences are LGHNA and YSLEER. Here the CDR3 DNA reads TGCGCCAGCAGCCAAGATCGGACAGGTGAAGCTTTCTTT. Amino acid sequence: CASSQDRTGEAFF.

CDR3 region: CSALKYNEQFF. DNA for the CDR3: TGCAGTGCATTAAAGTACAATGAGCAGTTCTTC. V usage is TRBV20-1 and J usage is TRBJ2-1; D unclear. Germline V gene data show CDR1 as DFQATT and CDR2 as SNEGSKA (reference sequence). V lost 6 bases and J lost 4, with 7 bases in between. The length of the CDR3 is 11 residues.

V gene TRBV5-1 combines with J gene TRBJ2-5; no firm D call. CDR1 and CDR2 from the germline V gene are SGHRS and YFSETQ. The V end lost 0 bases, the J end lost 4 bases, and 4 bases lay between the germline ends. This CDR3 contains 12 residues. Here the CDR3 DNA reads TGCGCCAGCAGCTTGGAAGCAGAGACCCAGTACTTC. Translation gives CASSLEAETQYF.

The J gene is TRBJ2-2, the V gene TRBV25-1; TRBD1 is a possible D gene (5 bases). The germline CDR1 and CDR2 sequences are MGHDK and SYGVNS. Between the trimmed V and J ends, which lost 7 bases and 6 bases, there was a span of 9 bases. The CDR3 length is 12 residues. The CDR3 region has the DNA TGTGCCAGCAACAAGGGGTCCGGGGAGCTGTTTTTT. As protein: CASNKGSGELFF. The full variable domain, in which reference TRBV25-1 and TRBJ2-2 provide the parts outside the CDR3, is EADIYQTPRYLVIGTGKKITLECSQTMGHDKMYWYQQDPGMELHLIHYSYGVNSTEKGDLSSESTVSRIRTEHFPLTLESARPSHTSQYLCASNKGSGELFFGEGSRLTVL.

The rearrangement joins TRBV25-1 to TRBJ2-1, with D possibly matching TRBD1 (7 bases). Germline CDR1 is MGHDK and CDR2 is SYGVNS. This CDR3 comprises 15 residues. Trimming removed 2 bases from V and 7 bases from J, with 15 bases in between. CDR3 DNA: TGTGCCAGCAGTGAACCAGGGGGGAAATGGAATGAGCAGTTCTTC. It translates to CASSEPGGKWNEQFF.

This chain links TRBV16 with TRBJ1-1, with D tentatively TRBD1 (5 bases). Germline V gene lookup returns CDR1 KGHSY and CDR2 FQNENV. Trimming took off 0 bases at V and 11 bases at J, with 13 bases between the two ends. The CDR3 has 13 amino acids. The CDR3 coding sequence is TGTGCCAGCAGCCAATCGGCAGGGAAGGGGGCTTTCTTT. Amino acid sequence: CASSQSAGKGAFF.

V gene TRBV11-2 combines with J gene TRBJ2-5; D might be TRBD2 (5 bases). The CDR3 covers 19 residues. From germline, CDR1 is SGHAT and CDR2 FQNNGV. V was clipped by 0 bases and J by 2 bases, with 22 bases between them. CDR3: CASSLDTRWGVTNQETQYF. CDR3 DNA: TGTGCCAGCAGCTTAGATACCAGGTGGGGAGTCACAAATCAAGAGACCCAGTACTTC.

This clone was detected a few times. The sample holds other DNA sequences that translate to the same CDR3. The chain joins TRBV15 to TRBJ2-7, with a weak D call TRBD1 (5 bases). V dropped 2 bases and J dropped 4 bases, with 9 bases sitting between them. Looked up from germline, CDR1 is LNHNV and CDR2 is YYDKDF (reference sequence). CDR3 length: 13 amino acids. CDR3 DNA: TGTGCCACCAGCAGATCCCAGGGTTACGAGCAGTACTTC. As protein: CATSRSQGYEQYF.

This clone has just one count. CDR3: CAWSQGTVETQYF. DNA for the CDR3: TGTGCCTGGAGTCAAGGGACAGTAGAGACCCAGTACTTC. V gene TRBV30 combines with J gene TRBJ2-5; 7 nucleotides align to TRBD1. Germline lookup yields CDR1 GTSNPN and CDR2 SVGIG (reference sequence). Germline trimming cut 2 bases from V and 4 bases from J; bases unmatched to any gene: 4. The CDR3 is 13 residues long.

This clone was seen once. CDR3 DNA sequence: TGTGCCAGCAGCTCCATCCTGACAGGGGGAACGGCTAACTATGGCTACACCTTC. Its translation is CASSSILTGGTANYGYTF. V usage is TRBV11-2 and J usage is TRBJ1-2; 9 bases agree with TRBD1. The V segment lost 4 bases and the J segment 0 bases; nucleotides outside the gene matches: 12. The CDR3 consists of 18 residues. Germline assignment: CDR1 SGHAT and CDR2 FQNNGV.